The TCR beta chain described here comes from a study of blood T cell repertoires in COVID-19. Across the study: PBMCs, B-cell-depleted T cells, or T cells provided the cDNA or gDNA that made up the material.

Here immunoSEQ multiplex PCR was the method, and the copy in TCRdb shows in-frame clones only, minus some. The data show 70,000 to 90,000 clones, roughly 84% seen once. Trimming left V 6 bases short and J 5 bases short, with 16 bases between. The CDR3 covers 14 residues. Germline V gene sequence: CDR1 MNHEY, CDR2 SMNVEV (reference sequence). This receptor was identified in a human donor in a cohort sampled during active COVID-19. The sequenced sample was peripheral blood. The chain has TRBV27 and TRBJ1-1, with no clear D. This CDR3 is CASSRGIFQTEAFF. The CDR3 region has the DNA TGTGCCAGCAGCCGCGGGATTTTTCAGACTGAAGCTTTCTTT.